What follows are 16 T cell receptor beta chains derived from one specimen sequenced in a study of cytomegalovirus exposure and HLA in healthy donors. With 60 Vbeta and 13 Jbeta primers, the PCR was carried out. TCRdb keeps only in-frame clones here, not all; method: immunoSEQ multiplex PCR. Here the sample spans about 120,000 clones, 72% being singletons. Input material: PBMCs. Source of these receptors: a man younger than 45 in good health and CMV-seronegative.

In regard to this clone: Since a far larger clone is one base different, this is likely a read error. J is TRBJ1-6 and V is TRBV28; unclear D gene. In germline, CDR1 is MDHEN, CDR2 SYDVKM. The CDR3 spans 14 residues. The CDR3 bases are TGTGCCAGCAGTAGCGACGGAGCCAGCTCACCCCTCTACTTT. Translated, it gives CASSSDGASSPLYF. Variable domain in full (rest from reference TRBV28 and TRBJ1-6): DVKVTQSSRYLVKRTGEKVFLECVQDMDHENMFWYRQDPGLGLRLIYFSYDVKMKEKGDIPEGYSVSREKKERFSLILESASTNQTSMYLCASSSDGASSPLYFGNGTRLTVT.

The V and J genes are TRBV5-1 and TRBJ2-7; 11 bases are shared with TRBD1. The ends lost 2 bases at V and 2 bases at J; junction bases unmatched: 3. Looked up from germline, CDR1 is SGHRS and CDR2 is YFSETQ. The CDR3 covers 15 residues. CDR3 nucleotide sequence: TGCGCCAGCAGCTTTGGGACAGGGGGTGCCTACGAGCAGTACTTC. It yields the protein CASSFGTGGAYEQYF.

Here the CDR3 reads CASSERTSSRQYF. The DNA for the CDR3 is TGTGCCAGCAGCGAGCGGACGTCTAGTAGGCAGTACTTC. The chain has TRBV5-4 and TRBJ2-5; a weak D match, TRBD2 (5 bases). The V end lost 4 bases, the J end lost 11 bases, and 18 bases lay between the germline ends. This CDR3 region has 13 residues. Germline-derived CDR1 and CDR2 are SGHNT and YYREEE (reference sequence).

The chain carries TRBV1 and TRBJ1-6; the listed D gene, TRBD1, was not tested against the DNA. TRBV1 is an annotated pseudogene. The CDR3 contains 16 residues. The DNA for the CDR3 is TGCACCAGCAGCCAAGGCCGAAGGGGAAGTAATTCACCCCTCCACTTT. Its protein product is CTSSQGRRGSNSPLHF.

The chain carries TRBV2 and TRBJ2-5, with D unclear. V lost 6 bases and J 3 bases, leaving 26 bases between the germline ends. The germline CDR1 and CDR2 sequences are SNHLY and FYNNEI. This CDR3 has 18 amino acids. CDR3 coding DNA: TGTGCCAGCAGCTTATTCGACATCTGGATAACTGAGAAAGAGACCCAGTACTTC. This sequence encodes CASSLFDIWITEKETQYF.

The chain uses TRBV5-1 and TRBJ2-1; 10 nucleotides agree with TRBD1. This CDR3 spans 17 amino acids. CDR1 and CDR2 (germline): SGHRS, YFSETQ. The V gene end was trimmed by 0 bases and the J gene end by 7 bases; junction bases not matched to a gene: 10. The CDR3 DNA is TGCGCCAGCAGCTTGGACCCACCCGGACAGGGGGTAAATGAGCAGTTCTTC. This sequence encodes CASSLDPPGQGVNEQFF.

The chain couples TRBV7-8 to TRBJ2-3; 9 bases map to TRBD1. V shed 2 bases and J 5 bases; nucleotides not matched to a gene: 11. The CDR3 consists of 17 residues. In germline, CDR1 is SGHVS, CDR2 FQNEAQ. The CDR3 DNA follows: TGTGCCAGCAGCTTACCGGGACAGGGTACAATTTTAGATACGCAGTATTTT. This sequence encodes CASSLPGQGTILDTQYF.

The chain joins TRBV15 to TRBJ2-2; 8 bases are a match to TRBD2. Germline CDR1 reads LNHNV; CDR2 reads YYDKDF (reference sequence). The CDR3 covers 15 residues. With 0 bases clipped from V and 9 bases from J, the junction kept 6 bases outside the gene matches. CDR3 bases: TGTGCCACCAGCAGAGATCGGGAGGGGAGAAGGGAGCTGTTTTTT. Protein product: CATSRDREGRRELFF.

This rearrangement joins TRBV30 to TRBJ2-3; the D is unclear. The CDR3 contains 14 residues. Germline V gene data show CDR1 as GTSNPN and CDR2 as SVGIG (reference sequence). The V gene lost 1 base and the J gene lost 2 bases, with 10 bases spanning the gap. This chain's CDR3 is CAWSDLEATDTQYF. CDR3 nucleotides: TGTGCCTGGAGTGACCTCGAAGCCACAGATACGCAGTATTTT.

The rearrangement uses TRBV2 and TRBJ1-1, with 8 bases matching TRBD1. The CDR3 is made up of 14 amino acids. Germline-derived CDR1 and CDR2 are SNHLY and FYNNEI. The J segment lost 10 bases and the V segment lost 6 bases, leaving 13 bases of the junction unmatched. The DNA for the CDR3 is TGTGCCAGCAGGGCTTTCCAGGGGGCGCGTTCAGCTTTCTTT. Translating gives CASRAFQGARSAFF.

V and J are TRBV27 and TRBJ2-1; TRBD2 matches at 12 bases. Germline-derived CDR1 and CDR2 are MNHEY and SMNVEV (reference sequence). The V gene end was trimmed by 2 bases and the J gene end by 8 bases; junction bases not matched to a gene: 10. This CDR3 has 17 residues. This CDR3 reads CASSLRWLAGGPDEQFF. CDR3 nucleotides: TGTGCCAGCAGTTTAAGGTGGCTAGCGGGGGGGCCCGATGAGCAGTTCTTC.

This clone was counted only a few times. The V and J genes are TRBV6-4 and TRBJ1-1; D may be TRBD1 (5 bases). The CDR3 has 13 amino acids. In germline, CDR1 is MRHNA, CDR2 SNTAGT. V lost 5 bases to trimming and J lost 2 bases, with 9 bases between them. CDR3 coding DNA: TGTGCCAGCAGTCTAGACAGTAACACTGAAGCTTTCTTT. Translated, it gives CASSLDSNTEAFF.

This chain connects TRBV7-9 to TRBJ2-7; TRBD1 matches 8 bases. Trimming removed 6 bases from V and 2 bases from J; junction bases left unmatched: 12. Germline V lookup: CDR1 SEHNR, CDR2 FQNEAQ (reference sequence). The CDR3 runs to 16 residues. CDR3 sequence reads: CASREMGQEGTYEQYF. The CDR3 coding sequence is TGTGCCAGCAGGGAGATGGGACAGGAGGGGACCTACGAGCAGTACTTC.

The chain combines TRBV6-5 with TRBJ2-7; tentative D call: TRBD2 (7 bases). The CDR3 is made up of 12 amino acids. Germline V gene lookup returns CDR1 MNHEY and CDR2 SVGAGI. V lost 4 bases and J lost 12, with 16 bases in between. In DNA, the CDR3 is TGTGCCAGCAGTTTTCGGGGGGCTGTTTGGTACTTC. This gives the protein CASSFRGAVWYF.

This sequence joins TRBV4-1 and TRBJ1-4; D might be TRBD1 (5 bases). V gave up 3 bases and J gave up 8 bases, with 16 bases separating them. Germline V gene sequence: CDR1 MGHRA, CDR2 YSYEKL. This CDR3 region has 15 residues. The CDR3 loop reads CASSQVQDTFEKLFF. CDR3 bases: TGCGCCAGCAGCCAGGTTCAGGACACCTTCGAAAAACTGTTTTTT.

The chain is built from TRBV28 and TRBJ1-5, with TRBD1 matching over 9 bases. Per the germline V gene, CDR1 is MDHEN and CDR2 is SYDVKM. The V segment lost 2 bases and the J segment 6 bases; nucleotides outside the gene matches: 8. The CDR3 consists of 16 residues. CDR3 protein: CASSLKRTGDRQPQHF. The CDR3 DNA is TGTGCCAGCAGTTTAAAAAGGACAGGGGATCGTCAGCCCCAGCATTTT.